The T cell receptor (beta chain) under discussion was sequenced for a study of long-term antiretroviral therapy in people with HIV (dated by TCRdb to the early 2020s). Regarding the research as a whole: Collection of the earliest samples took place about a decade ahead of the 2015 WHO recommendation for immediate ART, at a time when ART was typically delayed until CD4 counts fell. Of the 30 participants with HIV, approximately ten were female. A retrospective serial study tested whether changes in peripheral blood TRB repertoire composition and diversity were associated with ART initiation and durable HIV suppression. No cross-contamination during QIAcube processing was seen in test extractions of a monoclonal T-cell line run alongside 30 to 35 polyclonal samples. The cohort contributed about 200 cryopreserved PBMC samples from 30 adults with confirmed HIV infection, collected serially over a mean of around 6 years (range 1-12).

Study-wide conclusions, independent of this receptor: Narrower CDR3 length ranges were observed in HIV repertoires than in controls, and an antigen-experienced repertoire with only a slight naive shift after ART was suggested by the network structure. The samples span the years 2004 to 2017, and the ART regimens used may be less effective than current regimens. Because pre-ART samples had limited cell numbers, profiling was done on unsorted PBMC rather than on sorted CD4+ and CD8+ T cells. Inferences about post-ART repertoire changes were limited because no data were available on ART adherence, viral resistance or therapy changes. Because PBMC availability was limited, only the TCR beta chain was sequenced, with no alpha chain pairing. At every time point, the repertoire was dominated by expanded TRB clones first identified before ART initiation, although this dominance fluctuated and, in many PLHIV, declined after ART. ART initiation was associated with a significant increase in TRB diversity, but diversity stayed significantly below transplant donor controls even after long-term ART.

The V end loses 0 bases and the J end loses 5 bases, and a stretch of 14 bases separates them. The CDR3 measures 15 amino acids from cysteine to phenylalanine. The CDR3 DNA has 45 bases and is translated from base 1. The immunoSEQ hsTCRB v3.0 assay was used at survey level resolution for TRB variable region sequencing. A depth of roughly 35,000-55,000 T-cell genomes per sample was targeted for TRB sequencing. An Illumina MiSeq with a v3 150-cycle kit was used to sequence the pooled TRB libraries. As for the authors' bioinformatics: Repertoire analysis was run in R within a reproducible Nextflow workflow that covered QC, data transformation and analysis. LymphoSeq2, an R package for exploring AIRR-Seq data, was used to implement custom analyses. Several samples yielding fewer than 5000 total TRB sequences were excluded, leaving roughly 200 analyzed HIV repertoires. Among the 190 or so HIV repertoires that were kept, some 60 were collected before ART initiation and 120 to 140 were collected after ART initiation. Repertoires were downsampled to 5000 TRB nucleotide sequences, and summary statistics were averaged over 100 downsampling iterations. Only TRB sequences with CDR3 regions of at least seven amino acids were retained for analysis. Two measures captured diversity: a Shannon entropy-derived clonality score and the Gini coefficient. Repertoire networks linked the top 5000 CDR3 amino acid sequences whenever two sequences differed by an edit distance of one. For TRB CDR3 amino acid sequences, GLIPH2 was used to predict antigen specificity groups and MHC restriction. CDR3 amino acid sequences were matched against VDJdb and McPAS-TCR to flag known CMV, EBV, HIV or tissue antigen associations. Pre-ART, post-ART and control groups were compared with Wilcoxon signed-rank tests and Holm-Bonferroni correction. TCRdb holds this immuneACCESS table with in-frame rearrangements only. Some clones are missing; in checked studies, unresolved V genes explain under half, and the rest has no known cause. V and J calls and clone size are copied from that table; D and trimming were computed from the DNA. Present in this sample are about 24,000 clones, under 85% of which were seen just once. The biggest ten clones account for 23% of the sample.

Participants were included only if at least one PBMC sample before ART initiation and at least two post-ART samples were available. All participants with HIV were treated in the United States of America. Before DNA extraction, cryopreserved samples containing 1-10 million PBMC were thawed and washed. At the time of the earliest PBMC sample, participants with HIV were aged between 23 and 54 years. Each participant contributed PBMC samples from 1-4 timepoints before ART initiation and 2-8 timepoints after ART initiation, with a median of 7 samples. Serial HIV viral load, CD4+ T-cell count, ART history and demographic data were obtained for every participant. Genomic DNA was extracted from unsorted PBMC with a Qiagen kit on a QIAcube, processed in batches of 12 samples. On this clone itself: No cognate antigen has been identified for it. The record has no base qualities; no much larger clone is one base away.

The chain is encoded by TRBV23-1 joined to TRBJ2-7, with the D gene too uncertain to name. TRBV23-1 is recorded as an ORF, its role being uncertain. The starting material was unsorted PBMCs, obtained 0.4 years after starting antiretroviral therapy. This sequence was found in a man over 45 with HIV. The bases are TGCGCCAGCAGTCAATCCTCCGGGCTAAGGGACGAGCAGTACTTC. The translation is CASSQSSGLRDEQYF.